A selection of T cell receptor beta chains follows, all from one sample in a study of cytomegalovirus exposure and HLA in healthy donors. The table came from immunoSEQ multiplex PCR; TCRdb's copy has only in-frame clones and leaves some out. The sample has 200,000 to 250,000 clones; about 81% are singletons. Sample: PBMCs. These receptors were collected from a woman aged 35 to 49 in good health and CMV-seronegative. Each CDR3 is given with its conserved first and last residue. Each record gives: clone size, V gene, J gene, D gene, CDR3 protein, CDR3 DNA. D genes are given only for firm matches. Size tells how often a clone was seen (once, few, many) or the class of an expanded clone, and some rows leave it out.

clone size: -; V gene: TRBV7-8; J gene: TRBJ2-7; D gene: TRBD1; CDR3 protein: CASSSLGTAPTYEQYF; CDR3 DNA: TGTGCCAGCAGCTCTCTAGGGACAGCTCCTACCTACGAGCAGTACTTC
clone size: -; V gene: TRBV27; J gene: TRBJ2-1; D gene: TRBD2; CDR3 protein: CASRRERFDNEQFF; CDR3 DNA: TGTGCCAGCAGGCGGGAGAGGTTTGACAATGAGCAGTTCTTC
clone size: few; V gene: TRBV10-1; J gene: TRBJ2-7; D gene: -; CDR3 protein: CASSDRSYEQYF; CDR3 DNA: TGCGCCAGCAGTGACAGATCCTACGAGCAGTACTTC
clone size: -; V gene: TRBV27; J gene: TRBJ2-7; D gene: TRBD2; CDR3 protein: CASSFAGGEQYF; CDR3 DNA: TGTGCCAGCAGTTTTGCGGGAGGCGAGCAGTACTTC
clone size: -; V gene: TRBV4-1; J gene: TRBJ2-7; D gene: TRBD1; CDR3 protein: CASSLGQGAHYEQYF; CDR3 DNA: TGCGCCAGCAGCCTCGGACAGGGGGCTCATTACGAGCAGTACTTC
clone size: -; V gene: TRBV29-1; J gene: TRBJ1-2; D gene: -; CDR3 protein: CSVEALPDSNYGYTF; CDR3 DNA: TGCAGCGTTGAAGCCTTGCCGGACAGTAACTATGGCTACACCTTC
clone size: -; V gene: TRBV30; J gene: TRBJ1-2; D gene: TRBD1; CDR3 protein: CAWKRGQGDHGYTF; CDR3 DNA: TGTGCCTGGAAACGCGGACAGGGGGACCATGGCTACACCTTC
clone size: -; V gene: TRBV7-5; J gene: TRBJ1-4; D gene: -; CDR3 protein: CVRSLEFRGNREKLFF; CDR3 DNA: TGTGTCAGAAGCTTAGAATTTCGAGGGAATCGAGAAAAACTGTTTTTT
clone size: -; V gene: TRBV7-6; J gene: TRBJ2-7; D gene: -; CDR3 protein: CASSPDEGPEQYF; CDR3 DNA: TGTGCCAGCAGCCCGGACGAGGGCCCCGAGCAGTACTTC
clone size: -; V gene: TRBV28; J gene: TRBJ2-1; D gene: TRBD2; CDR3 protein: CASSTTKKTVIGLANEQFF; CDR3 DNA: TGTGCCAGCAGTACAACAAAAAAGACAGTAATCGGACTAGCCAATGAGCAGTTCTTC
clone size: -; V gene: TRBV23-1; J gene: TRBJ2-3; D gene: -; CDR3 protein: CAPPMGACDTDTQYF; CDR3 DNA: TGCGCCCCACCTATGGGGGCATGCGACACAGATACGCAGTATTTT